A selection of T cell receptor beta chains follows, all from one sample in a study of blood T cell repertoires in COVID-19. The method was immunoSEQ multiplex PCR; TCRdb's version includes in-frame clones alone and lacks a portion of them. Of about 250,000 clones in the sample, 75% to 85% were seen once. Sequenced sample: peripheral blood. Receptor source: a human donor in a cohort sampled during active COVID-19. CDR3s include the opening cysteine and the closing phenylalanine or tryptophan. A D gene is named only where the DNA matches it firmly. Clone size is given for some rows only: seen once, a few or many times, or a class if the clone is expanded.

v_call,clone_size,d_call,j_call,cdr3_nt,cdr3_aa
TRBV5-4,.,.,TRBJ1-2,TGTGCCAGCAGCTTGTCCCGGGGGGCCTCCTATGGCTACACCTTC,CASSLSRGASYGYTF
TRBV18,.,TRBD1,TRBJ1-4,TGTGCCAGCCTCCGGGACAGGGAAGGTGAAAAACTGTTTTTT,CASLRDREGEKLFF
TRBV7-9,.,TRBD1,TRBJ2-5,TGTGCCAGCAGCTTCGAAGGGGGCAGGGAGACCCAGTACTTC,CASSFEGGRETQYF
TRBV2,.,TRBD2,TRBJ2-1,TGTGCCAGCAGCGTAGCGGGGGGCGGCTCCTACAATGAGCAGTTCTTC,CASSVAGGGSYNEQFF
TRBV24-1,.,.,TRBJ2-1,TGTGCCACCAGCACAGGGTCGAGGGGTACAAGGGATGAGCAGTTCTTC,CATSTGSRGTRDEQFF
TRBV7-9,.,TRBD2,TRBJ2-3,TGTGCCAGCAGCCGCGGGGGGGCCATGGATACGCAGTATTTT,CASSRGGAMDTQYF
TRBV7-2,.,.,TRBJ1-5,TGTGCCAGCAGCTTAAGCTCCAATCAGCCCCAGCATTTT,CASSLSSNQPQHF
TRBV5-4,once,TRBD1,TRBJ1-4,TGTGCCAGCAGCGGGGACAGGGTTAATGAAAAACTGTTTTTT,CASSGDRVNEKLFF
TRBV19,.,.,TRBJ2-3,TGTGCCAGTAGTATCGCACAGCACACAGATACGCAGTATTTT,CASSIAQHTDTQYF
TRBV2,.,.,TRBJ1-2,TGTGCCAGCAGACAGGGTCAGGTTGGTGGCTACACCTTC,CASRQGQVGGYTF
TRBV20-1,.,.,TRBJ2-5,TGCAGTGCTAGTGCGGCAGGGGAGACCCAGTACTTC,CSASAAGETQYF
TRBV18,once,TRBD1,TRBJ2-5,TGTGCCAGCTCAAGGAGGGACAGGAAAGAGACCCAGTACTTC,CASSRRDRKETQYF
TRBV12-3/TRBV12-4,.,.,TRBJ1-2,TGTGCCAGCAGTTTTAGGGCAGGGGACGGCTACACCTTC,CASSFRAGDGYTF
TRBV24-1,.,.,TRBJ2-3,TGTGCCACCAGTGATTTGCGGCGGAGCACAGATACGCAGTATTTT,CATSDLRRSTDTQYF
TRBV5-6,.,TRBD1,TRBJ1-6,TGTGCCAGCAGCTGGGGACAGGGTAATTCACCCCTCCACTTT,CASSWGQGNSPLHF
TRBV15,once,.,TRBJ2-3,TGTGCCACCAGCAGCCCAAACGGGGCAGATACGCAGTATTTT,CATSSPNGADTQYF
TRBV4-2,.,.,TRBJ2-2,TGTGCCAGCATGGGGAGTATTACCGGGGAGCTGTTTTTT,CASMGSITGELFF
TRBV28,.,.,TRBJ2-7,TGTGCCAGCAGATCCCCCTGGACAGATAGCTCCTACGAGCAGTACTTC,CASRSPWTDSSYEQYF
TRBV24-1,.,.,TRBJ2-1,TGTGCCACCGGGGCAGGGACCTACAATGAGCAGTTCTTC,CATGAGTYNEQFF
TRBV27,.,TRBD1,TRBJ2-5,TGTGCCAGCAGTTCGGACAGGGGTAGGGAGACCCAGTACTTC,CASSSDRGRETQYF
TRBV6-5,.,.,TRBJ2-7,TGTGCCAGCAGCTTTACCAGGGGAGAGGGCGAGCAGTACTTC,CASSFTRGEGEQYF
TRBV5-1,.,.,TRBJ2-1,TGCGCCAGCAGCCTGTACAGGTATGAGCAGTTCTTC,CASSLYRYEQFF
TRBV12-3/TRBV12-4,.,.,TRBJ2-1,TGTGCCAGCAGTTCGACAGGTGGTGAGCAGTTCTTC,CASSSTGGEQFF
TRBV3-1/TRBV3-2,.,TRBD1,TRBJ2-2,TGTGCCAGCAGAGTCGACAGGGGGAGAGCCGGGGAGCTGTTTTTT,CASRVDRGRAGELFF
TRBV5-1,.,.,TRBJ2-7,TGCGCCAGCAGCCTAAGCTCCTACGAGCAGTACTTC,CASSLSSYEQYF
TRBV5-1,.,TRBD1,TRBJ1-1,TGCGCCAGCAGCGCAGGGGGCCCGAACACTGAAGCTTTCTTT,CASSAGGPNTEAFF
TRBV28,once,.,TRBJ1-5,TGTGCCAGCAGTTTTAGTGGGCCGAGCAATCAGCCCCAGCATTTT,CASSFSGPSNQPQHF
TRBV10-3,.,TRBD1,TRBJ2-7,TGTGCCATCAGTGGACCGGGACAGGGAGAGCAGTACTTC,CAISGPGQGEQYF
TRBV19,few,TRBD2,TRBJ2-2,TGTGCCAGTAGTATACAGGGTACTTACGCTAGCGGGAGTTGGACCGGGGAGCTGTTTTTT,CASSIQGTYASGSWTGELFF
TRBV9,few,.,TRBJ1-4,TGTGCCAGCAGCGTAGCATCGGGTAATAATGAAAAACTGTTTTTT,CASSVASGNNEKLFF
TRBV5-6,once,.,TRBJ2-1,TGTGCCAGCAGCTTCCGGACTAACTACAATGAGCAGTTCTTC,CASSFRTNYNEQFF
TRBV28,.,.,TRBJ2-3,TGTGCCAGCAGTTCCATGAGTCATACGCAGTATTTT,CASSSMSHTQYF
TRBV2,.,TRBD1,TRBJ2-1,TGTGCCAGCAGGGGGACAGGGGGCTCCTACAATGAGCAGTTCTTC,CASRGTGGSYNEQFF
TRBV15,.,TRBD1,TRBJ2-7,TGTGCCACCAGCAGAGGAGGGGGCAGGTTTCCCTACGAGCAGTACTTC,CATSRGGGRFPYEQYF
TRBV5-1,.,TRBD1,TRBJ2-5,TGCGCCAGCAGCTTTAGGACAGGTCAAGAGACCCAGTACTTC,CASSFRTGQETQYF
TRBV21-1,.,.,TRBJ1-1,TGTGCCAGCAGCAGGGAGGGGTTGGGTGAAGCTTTCTTT,CASSREGLGEAFF
TRBV29-1,.,TRBD1,TRBJ1-2,TGCAGCGCAAGGACAGGGGCTGACTATGGCTACACCTTC,CSARTGADYGYTF
TRBV3-1/TRBV3-2,.,.,TRBJ2-3,TGTGCCAGCAGCCAAGACCAGGGATCCACAGATACGCAGTATTTT,CASSQDQGSTDTQYF
TRBV28,.,.,TRBJ1-2,TGTGCCAGCAGCTCAGGCTTTCGGGGTTATGGCTACACCTTC,CASSSGFRGYGYTF
TRBV12-3/TRBV12-4,.,TRBD1,TRBJ1-2,TGTGCCAGCGGAAGGACAGGGGGCGATGGCTACACCTTC,CASGRTGGDGYTF
TRBV18,.,TRBD1,TRBJ2-3,TGTGCCAGCTCACCACAGGGTACAGGGGCCTACACAGATACGCAGTATTTT,CASSPQGTGAYTDTQYF
TRBV6-6,.,TRBD2,TRBJ2-7,TGTGCCAGCAGTCGGACTAGCGGCGGGTACGAGCAGTACTTC,CASSRTSGGYEQYF
TRBV6-2/TRBV6-3,.,.,TRBJ1-5,TGTGCCAGCAGTTACGGGCCCATAAATCAGCCCCAGCATTTT,CASSYGPINQPQHF
TRBV11-3,.,TRBD1,TRBJ2-2,TGTGCCAGCAGCAACGGACAGGGAACCGGGGAGCTGTTTTTT,CASSNGQGTGELFF
TRBV3-1/TRBV3-2,.,.,TRBJ2-3,TGTGCCAGCAGCCAAGGGGGAGGAACGCAGTATTTT,CASSQGGGTQYF
TRBV7-9,.,.,TRBJ1-1,TGTGCCAGTCAAGGGGCCGCGAACACTGAAGCTTTCTTT,CASQGAANTEAFF